The sequence of this T cell receptor (beta chain) was determined in a study of T-cell memory formation after mild COVID-19. Looked up from germline, CDR1 is SQVTM and CDR2 is ANQGSEA. This CDR3 is 10 amino acids long. TCR alpha and TCR beta cDNA libraries with sample barcodes and UMIs came from 5'RACE using constant-segment primers. TCRdb re-derived calls from the 5' RACE reads in MiXCR, one entry per CDR3 protein. Of 350,000 to 450,000 distinct CDR3 sequences detected, 14% appear once; the ten largest clones hold under 25%. This clonotype was recorded many times. The V and J genes are TRBV29-1 and TRBJ1-1, with no clear D. Sequenced material: PBMCs or a T cell subset sorted from them (not recorded which). The sequence was collected from a man between 18 and 35 years old who had mild COVID-19 (a few samples of this study predate the infection). Cell type and time point are not known. The CDR3 sequence is CMVTNTEAFF. Written as DNA, the CDR3 is TGCATGGTTACGAACACTGAAGCTTTCTTT.